Presented here are 18 T cell receptor beta chains from one specimen sequenced in a study of shared clonotypes between healthy human individuals. The protocol was immunoSEQ multiplex PCR, while the TCRdb copy is restricted to in-frame clones and leaves out a portion. The profile covers a few million clones, with around 90% appearing a single time and 0.14% taken by the ten largest. Sequenced sample: naive CD4+ T cells sorted from blood. Subset of the sample: CD45RA+ positively selected. These receptors were collected from a young man in good health.

Points on this clone: The sample holds other DNA sequences that translate to the same CDR3. The chain is built from TRBV9 and TRBJ1-1; D is uncertain. Germline CDR1 is SGDLS and CDR2 is YYNGEE. The CDR3 contains 14 residues. V gave up 0 bases and J gave up 1 base, with 7 bases separating them. CDR3 coding DNA: TGTGCCAGCAGCGTAGAGCCGGAGAACACTGAAGCTTTCTTT. It codes for CASSVEPENTEAFF.

The chain carries TRBV2 and TRBJ1-2, with 9 bases that match TRBD1. Germline values: CDR1 SNHLY, CDR2 FYNNEI. CDR3 length: 14 amino acids. After removal of 3 bases from V and 4 bases from J, the junction contained 3 bases not matched to a gene. CDR3 coding DNA: TGTGCCAGCAGTGAGGGGACAGGGCGCTATGGCTACACCTTC. Translating gives CASSEGTGRYGYTF. The whole variable domain, remainder taken from reference TRBV2 and TRBJ1-2, is EPEVTQTPSHQVTQMGQEVILRCVPISNHLYFYWYRQILGQKVEFLVSFYNNEISEKSEIFDDQFSVERPDGSNFTLKIRSTKLEDSAMYFCASSEGTGRYGYTFGSGTRLTVV.

The J gene is TRBJ2-3, the V gene TRBV19; 12 nucleotides agree with TRBD2. CDR3 size: 15 residues. Per the germline V gene, CDR1 is LNHDA and CDR2 is SQIVND (reference sequence). With 6 bases clipped from V and 6 bases from J, the junction kept 7 bases outside the gene matches. DNA of the CDR3: TGTGCCAGTAGACTAGCGGGAGGACTCGTCGATACGCAGTATTTT. This gives the protein CASRLAGGLVDTQYF. The entire variable domain, with the rest obtained from reference TRBV19 and TRBJ2-3, is as follows: DGGITQSPKYLFRKEGQNVTLSCEQNLNHDAMYWYRQDPGQGLRLIYYSQIVNDFQKGDIAEGYSVSREKKESFPLTVTSAQKNPTAFYLCASRLAGGLVDTQYFGPGTRLTVL.

The chain uses TRBV6-6 and TRBJ2-3; no firm D call. Germline V lookup: CDR1 MNHNY, CDR2 SVGAGI (reference sequence). V lost 0 bases, J lost 2 bases, and 9 bases lay in between. This CDR3 contains 15 residues. As DNA, the CDR3 is TGTGCCAGCAGTTACTCTCCGCAGAACACAGATACGCAGTATTTT. Its protein product is CASSYSPQNTDTQYF.

The V and J genes are TRBV28 and TRBJ1-2; 8 bases match TRBD1. This CDR3 has 15 amino acids. The ends lost 8 bases at V and 1 base at J; junction bases unmatched: 9. Germline V lookup: CDR1 MDHEN, CDR2 SYDVKM. The CDR3 here is CASVPRDRLNYGYTF. In DNA, the CDR3 is TGTGCCAGCGTCCCCAGGGACAGGCTTAACTATGGCTACACCTTC.

The genes are TRBV4-1 and TRBJ2-2; D ambiguous. The CDR3 is made up of 14 amino acids. CDR1 and CDR2 (germline): MGHRA, YSYEKL. V dropped 2 bases and J dropped 2 bases, with 6 bases sitting between them. CDR3 region: CASSQLGNTGELFF. In DNA, the CDR3 is TGCGCCAGCAGCCAACTTGGAAACACCGGGGAGCTGTTTTTT.

The chain employs TRBV5-1 and TRBJ2-2; D gene ambiguous. This CDR3 is 14 amino acids long. From germline, CDR1 is SGHRS and CDR2 YFSETQ. V dropped 5 bases and J dropped 4 bases, with 12 bases sitting between them. The CDR3 bases are TGCGCCAGCAGTCTGGCACGAATCACCGGGGAGCTGTTTTTT. Encoded protein: CASSLARITGELFF.

This chain connects TRBV7-8 to TRBJ1-3, with no clear D. The CDR3 runs 14 residues. V lost 3 bases and J lost 0, with 6 bases in between. Germline lookup yields CDR1 SGHVS and CDR2 FQNEAQ. CDR3: CASSFWGSGNTIYF. DNA for the CDR3: TGTGCCAGCAGCTTCTGGGGCTCTGGAAACACCATATATTTT.

The chain combines TRBV5-4 with TRBJ2-1, with TRBD2 identical over 15 bases. The CDR3 contains 18 residues. Germline V gene lookup returns CDR1 SGHNT and CDR2 YYREEE (reference sequence). The V gene end was trimmed by 3 bases and the J gene end by 1 base; junction bases not matched to a gene: 5. The CDR3 sequence is CASSSRTSGRGSYNEQFF. The DNA for the CDR3 is TGTGCCAGCAGCTCCAGGACTAGCGGGAGGGGATCCTACAATGAGCAGTTCTTC.

This clone occurred once. The rearrangement joins TRBV25-1 to TRBJ2-7; D remains ambiguous. V shed 2 bases and J shed 6 bases, with 11 bases lying between them. This CDR3 has 13 amino acids. Germline V gene lookup returns CDR1 MGHDK and CDR2 SYGVNS. Here the CDR3 DNA reads TGTGCCAGCAGTGAAGTGGGTCCCCGCGAGCAGTACTTC. This codes for CASSEVGPREQYF.

The rearrangement links TRBV15 to TRBJ2-3; perhaps TRBD2 as D (6 bases). Germline-derived CDR1 and CDR2 are LNHNV and YYDKDF (reference sequence). The CDR3 contains 15 residues. V was pared by 4 bases and J by 6 bases, with 17 bases between. The CDR3 here is CATSIILRGLDTQYF. Here the CDR3 DNA reads TGTGCCACCAGCATCATCCTTAGGGGACTTGATACGCAGTATTTT.

This rearrangement joins TRBV7-2 to TRBJ1-2, with unresolved D. CDR1 is SGHTA and CDR2 is FQGNSA in the germline V gene. The V end lost 2 bases, the J end lost 4 bases, and 23 bases lay between the germline ends. The CDR3 spans 18 residues. This CDR3 reads CASSLHNERWGAGYGYTF. The CDR3 DNA reads TGTGCCAGCAGCTTACACAACGAAAGGTGGGGTGCGGGCTATGGCTACACCTTC.

The CDR3 coding sequence is TGTGCCAGCAGGAAGACAGGGACAACCTACGAGCAGTACTTC. It translates to CASRKTGTTYEQYF. The chain couples TRBV27 to TRBJ2-7, with TRBD1 identical over 7 bases. CDR1 and CDR2 (germline): MNHEY, SMNVEV (reference sequence). Trimming took 6 bases from V and 2 from J; bases not matched to a gene: 7. The CDR3 is 14 amino acids.

This clone was seen a single time. The chain has TRBV7-2 and TRBJ2-3; the D call may be TRBD1 or TRBD2 (6 bases each). This CDR3 comprises 16 residues. Looked up from germline, CDR1 is SGHTA and CDR2 is FQGNSA. V lost 5 bases and J lost 1, with 16 bases in between. The CDR3 loop is CASSPRGGLGTDTQYF. The CDR3 region has the DNA TGTGCCAGCAGCCCGAGAGGGGGGCTTGGCACAGATACGCAGTATTTT.

This sequence joins TRBV19 and TRBJ2-3; the D gene is possibly TRBD2 (6 bases). The CDR3 contains 18 residues. The germline V gene has CDR1 LNHDA and CDR2 SQIVND (reference sequence). The germline V and J ends were trimmed by 4 bases and 4 bases, with 24 bases remaining between them. CDR3 coding DNA: TGTGCCAGTAGTACCATCCTCGGGGGAGGATTGGACCCAGATACGCAGTATTTT. Its translation: CASSTILGGGLDPDTQYF.

As for this clone: Other DNA sequences within the sample encode an identical CDR3. The chain couples TRBV20-1 to TRBJ2-7, with D unresolved. Germline lookup yields CDR1 DFQATT and CDR2 SNEGSKA (reference sequence). This CDR3 is built from 10 residues. Trimming took off 2 bases at V and 5 bases at J, with 4 bases between the two ends. The CDR3 loop reads CSARRDEQYF. The CDR3 DNA reads TGCAGTGCTAGACGCGACGAGCAGTACTTC.

A remark on this clone: Other DNA sequences from this sample encode an identical CDR3 as well. V and J are TRBV27 and TRBJ1-1, with D perhaps TRBD1 (6 bases). The germline gives CDR1 MNHEY, CDR2 SMNVEV (reference sequence). This CDR3 spans 13 amino acids. V gave up 5 bases and J gave up 1 base, with 8 bases separating them. The CDR3 is CASSIQGNTEAFF. CDR3 nucleotides: TGTGCCAGCAGTATACAGGGGAACACTGAAGCTTTCTTT.

Concerning this clone itself: Other DNA sequences of this sample code for an identical CDR3. V is TRBV19 and J is TRBJ1-4, with a possible D match to TRBD1 (6 bases). The V end lost 4 bases, the J end lost 6 bases, and 6 bases lay between the germline ends. The germline CDR1 and CDR2 sequences are LNHDA and SQIVND (reference sequence). The CDR3 is made up of 12 amino acids. CDR3 sequence: CASSNRDEKLFF. CDR3 coding DNA: TGTGCCAGTAGTAACAGGGATGAAAAACTGTTTTTT.